The 19 T cell receptor beta chains below come from one sample, sequenced in a study of identical twins. TCRdb ran MiXCR on the 5' RACE reads and lists one entry per CDR3 protein. The sample lists 230,000 or so distinct CDR3 sequences, approximately 8.3% seen once, with less than 4% in the top ten. The same specimen was also included in a second study, on yellow fever vaccine responses in identical twins.

The sample consisted of CD8+ T cells sorted from blood. The receptor source for this set is a woman between 18 and 29 years old in good health.

To note about this clonotype: This could be a read error, since a much larger clone is one nucleotide away. The chain carries TRBV7-3 and TRBJ2-3, with TRBD2 as a possible D gene (5 bases). With 0 bases removed from V and 4 bases from J, the gap between germline ends came to 14 bases. The CDR3 loop spans 16 amino acids. Germline loops: CDR1 SGHTA, CDR2 FQGTGA. The CDR3 nucleotides are TGTGCCAGCAGCTTAACGCGGGTGCCGCCGGCAGATACGCAGTATTTT. It yields the protein CASSLTRVPPADTQYF.

This clonotype was found a few times. The V call is TRBV7-9, the J call TRBJ1-1, with unresolved D. Germline V gene data show CDR1 as SEHNR and CDR2 as FQNEAQ (reference sequence). Trimming removed 3 bases from V and 0 bases from J, with 11 bases in between. The CDR3 spans 15 residues. The CDR3 here is CASSFLQEMNTEAFF. DNA of the CDR3: TGTGCCAGCAGCTTTTTGCAGGAGATGAACACTGAAGCTTTCTTT.

The chain recombines TRBV7-9 with TRBJ2-1, with TRBD2 as a possible D gene (6 bases). This CDR3 contains 16 residues. Germline V lookup: CDR1 SEHNR, CDR2 FQNEAQ (reference sequence). The germline V and J ends were trimmed by 1 base and 0 bases, with 10 bases remaining between them. The CDR3 region has the DNA TGTGCCAGCAGCTTAGGACGGGAGAGCTCCTACAATGAGCAGTTCTTC. It yields the protein CASSLGRESSYNEQFF.

The rearrangement links TRBV29-1 to TRBJ1-2, with TRBD1 as a possible D gene (6 bases). Trimming took off 7 bases at V and 6 bases at J, with 15 bases between the two ends. The CDR3 totals 12 residues. CDR1 and CDR2 (germline): SQVTM, ANQGSEA. CDR3 sequence (DNA): TGCAGCGCCCTAGGGGCAGGGGATGGCTACACCTTC. Translating it yields CSALGAGDGYTF.

V usage is TRBV7-8 and J usage is TRBJ2-3; maybe TRBD2 (6 bases). V was cut by 5 bases and J by 2 bases, with 20 bases left in between. The CDR3 covers 17 residues. The V gene's germline CDR1 is SGHVS and CDR2 FQNEAQ. CDR3 nucleotides: TGTGCCAGCAGCGGAATAACAGCGGGCCAACTCACAGATACGCAGTATTTT. It translates to CASSGITAGQLTDTQYF. The entire variable domain, with the rest obtained from reference TRBV7-8 and TRBJ2-3, is as follows: GAGVSQSPRYKVAKRGQDVALRCDPISGHVSLFWYQQALGQGPEFLTYFQNEAQLDKSGLPSDRFFAERPEGSVSTLKIQRTQQEDSAVYLCASSGITAGQLTDTQYFGPGTRLTVL.

This clonotype was seen only a few times. This chain connects TRBV9 to TRBJ2-2; weak D call: TRBD1 (5 bases). With 6 bases removed from V and 5 bases from J, the gap between germline ends came to 14 bases. This CDR3 spans 14 amino acids. CDR1 is SGDLS, CDR2 YYNGEE, per germline. The CDR3 here is CASMGPSSTGELFF. CDR3 nucleotides: TGTGCCAGCATGGGGCCTTCTTCTACCGGGGAGCTGTTTTTT.

V is TRBV12-3 or TRBV12-4 and J is TRBJ1-5; 8 bases match TRBD1. Losses at the gene ends were 7 bases for V and 7 bases for J; bases not matched to a gene: 9. There are 14 residues in the CDR3. The CDR3 loop reads CASTLTGEGQPQHF. The CDR3 DNA reads TGTGCCAGCACCCTGACAGGGGAAGGCCAGCCCCAGCATTTT.

This clonotype was seen ten or more times. The chain carries TRBV6-6 and TRBJ2-7, with D tentatively TRBD1 (5 bases). The CDR3 totals 13 residues. Trimming removed 8 bases from V and 0 bases from J, with 11 bases in between. Germline V gives CDR1 MNHNY, CDR2 SVGAGI (reference sequence). The chain's CDR3 is CASGDRFSYEQYF. The DNA for the CDR3 is TGTGCCAGCGGAGACAGATTCTCCTACGAGCAGTACTTC.

There are many counts of this clonotype. The rearrangement links TRBV4-1 to TRBJ2-1, with no clear D. The CDR3 has 13 amino acids. Germline loops: CDR1 MGHRA, CDR2 YSYEKL. Trimming took 1 base from V and 8 from J, leaving 9 bases between them. DNA for the CDR3: TGCGCCAGCAGCCAAGTTGGCTCCTATGAGCAGTTCTTC. Translation gives CASSQVGSYEQFF.

This clonotype was recorded a few times. The chain joins TRBV5-4 to TRBJ2-1; TRBD1 is a possible D gene (5 bases). This CDR3 is built from 19 residues. The V gene lost 1 base and the J gene lost 0 bases, with 20 bases spanning the gap. Germline CDR1 SGHNT, CDR2 YYREEE (reference sequence). As DNA, the CDR3 is TGTGCCAGCAGCTTGAAAGAACAGGCCGAAACCTTCTCCTACAATGAGCAGTTCTTC. Translated, it gives CASSLKEQAETFSYNEQFF.

The chain carries TRBV6-5 and TRBJ2-7; D ambiguous. Per germline, CDR1 MNHEY and CDR2 SVGAGI. V lost 0 bases and J lost 0, with 12 bases in between. The CDR3 has 16 residues. This CDR3 reads CASSYSVLRVSYEQYF. DNA for the CDR3: TGTGCCAGCAGTTACTCGGTACTTCGCGTCTCCTACGAGCAGTACTTC.

Many counts were recorded for this clonotype. The V and J genes are TRBV5-1 and TRBJ2-7; no clear D. The V gene's germline CDR1 is SGHRS and CDR2 YFSETQ. The germline V and J ends were trimmed by 0 bases and 0 bases, with 7 bases remaining between them. This CDR3 spans 14 amino acids. In DNA, the CDR3 is TGCGCCAGCAGCTTGGAGTCCTTCTCCTACGAGCAGTACTTC. Protein product: CASSLESFSYEQYF.

This clonotype has at least ten counts. This rearrangement joins TRBV5-1 to TRBJ1-2; 8 bases align to TRBD1. The CDR3 is 15 residues long. The J segment lost 3 bases and the V segment lost 3 bases, leaving 7 bases of the junction unmatched. CDR1 SGHRS and CDR2 YFSETQ come from the germline V gene. The CDR3 DNA is TGCGCCAGCAGCTCCGGACAGGGTTCGCACTATGGCTACACCTTC. Translating it yields CASSSGQGSHYGYTF.

This clonotype was detected ten times or more. This chain connects TRBV12-3 or TRBV12-4 to TRBJ1-1, with TRBD1 matching 9 bases. V was pared by 2 bases and J by 6 bases, with 4 bases of the junction left unmatched. The CDR3 extends over 14 amino acids. The CDR3 sequence is CASSLSGTGSEAFF. For the CDR3, the DNA is TGTGCCAGCAGTTTATCCGGGACAGGGTCTGAAGCTTTCTTT.

V is TRBV7-8 and J is TRBJ1-5; 9 positions match TRBD1. Germline V lookup: CDR1 SGHVS, CDR2 FQNEAQ. The CDR3 consists of 16 residues. V lost 2 bases and J lost 6; bases outside the gene matches: 8. This CDR3 reads CASSLNGGQGPQPQHF. For the CDR3, the DNA is TGTGCCAGCAGCTTAAATGGGGGACAGGGTCCTCAGCCCCAGCATTTT.

V and J are TRBV28 and TRBJ1-1, with 7 bases matching TRBD1. The trim removed 5 bases at V and 10 bases at J, leaving 13 bases unmatched. CDR1 is MDHEN, CDR2 SYDVKM, per germline. The CDR3 spans 14 residues. As DNA, the CDR3 is TGTGCCAGCAGTCCCCACCGGGACAGTCAGGTAGCTTTCTTT. Its translation: CASSPHRDSQVAFF. The entire variable domain, with the rest obtained from reference TRBV28 and TRBJ1-1, is as follows: DVKVTQSSRYLVKRTGEKVFLECVQDMDHENMFWYRQDPGLGLRLIYFSYDVKMKEKGDIPEGYSVSREKKERFSLILESASTNQTSMYLCASSPHRDSQVAFFGQGTRLTVV.

This chain links TRBV5-6 with TRBJ2-3; TRBD2 aligns across 8 bases. CDR1 and CDR2 (germline): SGHDT, YYEEEE. CDR3 length: 15 amino acids. The J segment lost 3 bases and the V segment lost 0 bases, leaving 3 bases of the junction unmatched. The CDR3 here is CASSLEASGTDTQYF. The CDR3 coding sequence is TGTGCCAGCAGCTTGGAGGCTAGCGGGACAGATACGCAGTATTTT.

V gene TRBV10-3 combines with J gene TRBJ1-6; D is undetermined. V was trimmed by 3 bases and J by 0 bases, leaving 9 bases between them. This CDR3 has 16 amino acids. The germline V gene has CDR1 ENHRY and CDR2 SYGVKD. The CDR3 sequence is CAISEGGSSYNSPLHF. CDR3 nucleotide sequence: TGTGCCATCAGTGAAGGAGGGAGCTCCTATAATTCACCCCTCCACTTT.

The CDR3, as DNA: TGTGCCAGCCGCCCACGGGGGATGGAGGATACGCAGTATTTT. Translated: CASRPRGMEDTQYF. This rearrangement joins TRBV3-1 to TRBJ2-3, with D perhaps TRBD2 (6 bases). The V end was cut by 8 bases, the J end by 6 bases, with 18 bases between. Germline CDR1 is LGHDT and CDR2 is YNNKEL (reference sequence). This CDR3 is 14 amino acids long.